The source of this T cell receptor beta chain is a study of T-cell memory formation after mild COVID-19. Study-wide background: Clustering of TCRs was largely donor specific. Study outcomes and limitations: Clones contracting day 15 to 85 were balanced CD4/CD8; later expanders leaned CD4+.

With 1 base removed from V and 4 bases from J, the gap between germline ends came to 13 bases. Germline V gives CDR1 SGHTA, CDR2 FQGNSA. There are 15 residues in the CDR3. TCRdb reprocessed the 5' RACE reads with MiXCR, giving one entry per CDR3 protein. The sample comprises 250,000 to 350,000 distinct CDR3 sequences, about 16% of which are singletons, and roughly a fifth rests with the top ten. This clonotype was detected only a few times. Its antigen is not identified. The genes are TRBV7-2 and TRBJ2-5; D is unclear. The clonotype was recovered from a man aged 18 to 35 who had mild COVID-19 (a few samples of this study predate the infection). Cell type and time point are not known. The sample taken for sequencing was PBMCs or a T cell subset sorted from them (not recorded which). This CDR3 reads CASSLDHGSGETQYF. In DNA, the CDR3 is TGTGCCAGCAGCTTAGACCACGGATCGGGAGAGACCCAGTACTTC.